Described below is a single T cell receptor beta chain sequence and its context. What it binds is unknown. This record comes from a study of OX40 agonist ivuxolimab in advanced cancers. Overall study: An agonistic human IgG2 monoclonal antibody against OX40 (CD134) was given. A mean age of 60 years, range about 20 to 79, was recorded, and approximately 80% were male. Findings and caveats of the study: There were, on average, more expanded clones in CD8+ T cells than in CD4+.

Looked up from germline, CDR1 is SGHTA and CDR2 is FQGTGA. The CDR3 is made up of 15 amino acids. V trimming: 5 bases; J trimming: 5 bases; junction bases outside the gene matches: 6. Researchers took blood at baseline, on cycle 4 day 1, and on cycle 7 day 1. Profiled with immunoSEQ multiplex PCR; TCRdb holds only in-frame clones, not every one. Of 76,000 or so clones listed, about 89% are singletons. This rearrangement joins TRBV7-3 to TRBJ2-1; 10 bases map to TRBD1. The material was CD4+ or CD8+ T cells sorted from blood, obtained in a trial of the OX40 agonist ivuxolimab. The clonotype was recovered from an adult with an advanced solid tumor such as melanoma, head and neck, liver or kidney cancer. The CDR3 protein is CASSAGTGANNEQFF. DNA for the CDR3: TGTGCCAGCAGCGCCGGGACAGGGGCTAACAATGAGCAGTTCTTC.